The T cell receptor beta chain under discussion was sequenced for a study of T-cell reconstitution after alpha-beta-depleted transplantation in children. CDR1 is LGHNA and CDR2 is YNFKEQ in the germline V gene. V was shortened by 0 bases and J by 1 base, with 9 bases between the two germline ends. The CDR3 extends over 15 amino acids. Preparation of the TCRbeta library used unique molecular identifiers. Each CDR3 protein is one row after TCRdb ran MiXCR on the PCR reads. The sample lists almost 400,000 distinct CDR3 sequences; around 21% were seen once. The receptor was derived from a human donor who donated a stem cell graft to a child with acute myeloid leukemia. The material sequenced was PBMCs from the stem cell graft donor, taken from the stem cell graft. The chain carries TRBV4-2 and TRBJ2-5; no clear D gene. The CDR3 here is CASSQDQNSQETQYF. As DNA, the CDR3 is TGTGCCAGCAGCCAAGATCAGAACAGCCAAGAGACCCAGTACTTC.